Shown below are 5 T cell receptor beta chains from a single sample sequenced in a study of T cell responses to AZD1222 COVID-19 vaccine. Data came from immunoSEQ multiplex PCR; TCRdb stores just in-frame clones and leaves some out. The sample carries about 110,000 clones, 82% recorded once. The sequencing used peripheral blood, collected on day 0 of AZD1222 vaccination. All receptors derive from an adult in good health.

This clone was seen only a few times. The genes are TRBV19 and TRBJ2-2; TRBD1 aligns across 9 bases. The CDR3 covers 14 residues. The J segment lost 6 bases and the V segment lost 10 bases, leaving 9 bases of the junction unmatched. The germline V gene has CDR1 LNHDA and CDR2 SQIVND (reference sequence). CDR3 in DNA: TGTGCCACCCGAGGACAGGGGCGGTCCGGGGAGCTGTTTTTT. This translates into CATRGQGRSGELFF.

This clone was observed a handful of times. V gene TRBV3-1 (or the pseudogene TRBV3-2) combines with J gene TRBJ1-2; D unresolved. Germline lookup yields CDR1 LGHDT and CDR2 YNNKEL (reference sequence). CDR3 length: 14 amino acids. The V gene lost 3 bases and the J gene lost 0 bases, with 8 bases spanning the gap. Here the CDR3 reads CASSQPLPNYGYTF. The CDR3 DNA follows: TGTGCCAGCAGCCAGCCTTTACCTAACTATGGCTACACCTTC.

The genes are TRBV18 and TRBJ2-7, with unresolved D. This CDR3 has 12 residues. Germline values: CDR1 KGHSH, CDR2 LQKENI. V shed 4 bases and J shed 2 bases, with 6 bases lying between them. Here the CDR3 reads CASSQDPYEQYF. In DNA form, the CDR3 reads TGTGCCAGCTCACAGGACCCCTACGAGCAGTACTTC.

The chain couples TRBV5-1 to TRBJ1-3, with D possibly matching TRBD1 (6 bases). The CDR3 contains 14 residues. Germline values: CDR1 SGHRS, CDR2 YFSETQ. The V end lost 5 bases, the J end lost 1 base, and 10 bases lay between the germline ends. The CDR3 DNA reads as TGCGCCAGCAGGGACAGTCAATCTGGAAACACCATATATTTT. Translation gives CASRDSQSGNTIYF.

The V and J genes are TRBV5-4 and TRBJ1-5; a weak D match, TRBD1 (5 bases). CDR3 length equals 13 residues. The germline V gene encodes CDR1 SGHNT and CDR2 YYREEE (reference sequence). V gave up 0 bases and J gave up 5 bases, with 6 bases separating them. Written as DNA, the CDR3 is TGTGCCAGCAGCTTGGGCAGGGATCAGCCCCAGCATTTT. As protein: CASSLGRDQPQHF.